This entry features one T cell receptor (beta chain) sequence. Antigen unknown. TCRdb's table, derived via immunoSEQ multiplex PCR, lists solely in-frame clones and lacks some. The repertoire consists of roughly 180,000 clones, with approximately 91% occurring once and the leading ten covering under 2%. The record originates from a study of T cell responses to AZD1222 COVID-19 vaccine. The analysis combined second doses at about 4 or about 12 weeks. CDR3 length: 15 residues. Germline CDR1 reads LGHDT; CDR2 reads YNNKEL (reference sequence). Trimming stripped 0 bases from V and 4 bases from J, with 10 bases between. The study's findings and limits: Mapped onto spike, vaccine-associated CD4 TCRs spanned it and were dominant at 160-218 and 743-854. Spike-specific TCR breadth and depth grew following two AZD1222 doses. Most donors were white British and more were female, and clonal diversity was possibly underestimated.

Specimen: peripheral blood, collected 28 days after the second AZD1222 dose. This rearrangement joins TRBV3-1 (or the pseudogene TRBV3-2) to TRBJ1-5, with D unresolved. The origin of this receptor is an adult who received the AZD1222 COVID-19 vaccine. In nucleotides, the CDR3 is TGTGCCAGCAGCCAAGATTTGAATTTTAATCAGCCCCAGCATTTT. Amino acids: CASSQDLNFNQPQHF.